Included here is one TCR beta chain sequence, with context. This clone was counted between two and nine times. What antigen it recognizes has not been identified. Base qualities are not recorded, but no much larger clone differs from it by a single base. The data were obtained in a study of blood T cell repertoires in COVID-19 (dated by TCRdb to 2018 to 2021). Regarding the complete study: The collaborator samples originated in the United States, Italy and Spain and spanned the acute and convalescent phases of COVID-19. The dataset comprised deeply sampled blood TCRbeta repertoires from subjects exposed to, actively infected with, or recovered from COVID-19. Samples were obtained from the ongoing ImmuneRACE study (first 160 participants) and from approximately 1,200 subjects provided by 6 global collaborators. A freely available public database, intended as a resource for researchers studying the immune response to SARS-CoV-2, is where the repertoires were released. The prospective study material was composed of cDNA or gDNA derived from T cells, B-cell-depleted T cells, or PBMCs. Where available, HLA class I and class II types were obtained from metadata supplied by the sample provider rather than from assay-based typing. Sample metadata almost always included a de-identified subject ID, COVID-19 status, age in years and sex. Points the paper makes about the study in general: Clinical and demographic metadata were provided uncurated, with the amount varying by source and participant.

The CDR3 covers 15 residues, taking in both the cysteine and the phenylalanine. The CDR3 DNA has 45 bases and is translated from base 1. CDR1 and CDR2, per the germline V gene (reference sequence), are LGHDT and YNNKEL. Relative to germline, V is missing 1 base and J is missing 7 bases, with 6 bases of the junction outside any gene match. Whole blood was collected in K2EDTA tubes by collaborating institutions according to the institutions' own protocols. Collaborator samples were shipped for TCRbeta analysis as frozen whole blood, isolated PBMCs, or DNA extracted from either sample type. TCRbeta CDR3 regions were amplified from genomic DNA using the immunoSEQ Assay, a bias-controlled multiplex PCR. The original methods were these. The number of nucleated cells in each sample was estimated by amplification of reference gene primers within the assay. Sequence reads were collapsed and filtered to measure the absolute abundance of every unique TCRbeta CDR3 rearrangement. Productive Simpson clonality was computed per sample as the square root of Simpson's diversity index over productive rearrangements. TCRdb re-hosts the immuneACCESS table, in-frame sequences only. Its copies lack some clones; in the studies checked, an unresolved V gene accounts for under half of them, and the cause for the rest is not known. V and J calls and clone size are given by that table; D and trimming were obtained from the DNA. Across this sample there are some 260,000 clones, with approximately 79% seen only once. The top ten clones comprise 4.5% to 6% of the sample.

The source material was peripheral blood. The sequence is built from TRBV3-1 (or the pseudogene TRBV3-2) and TRBJ2-1, with 8 junctional bases fitting TRBD2. This clonotype was sampled from a woman of 80 years or more with active or convalescent COVID-19. The sequenced DNA is TGTGCCAGCAGCCAAGGCGGGGGGCCAAGGAATGAGCAGTTCTTC. This sequence encodes CASSQGGGPRNEQFF.